This passage covers 31 T cell receptor beta chains from one sample sequenced in a study of PD-1 blockade in classical Hodgkin lymphoma. Assay: immunoSEQ multiplex PCR; the TCRdb copy retains only in-frame clones and omits some. The table shows nearly 60,000 clones, with approximately 89% occurring only once. After autologous stem cell transplantation all patients relapsed, and prior brentuximab vedotin exposure differed between cohorts. Sample: peripheral blood mononuclear cells (PBMCs), taken before the second cycle of nivolumab. These receptors were collected from a human donor with classical Hodgkin lymphoma.

The chain uses TRBV7-3 and TRBJ2-3; TRBD2 might be the D (5 bases). Trimming left V 1 base short and J 4 bases short, with 12 bases between. From germline, CDR1 is SGHTA and CDR2 FQGTGA. The CDR3 runs to 15 residues. The chain's CDR3 is CASSLNGNGADTQYF. CDR3 nucleotides: TGTGCCAGCAGCTTAAACGGGAATGGGGCAGATACGCAGTATTTT.

CDR3 coding DNA: TGTGCAGCCGGGCACCAAGATACGCAGTATTTT. Translating gives CAAGHQDTQYF. This rearrangement joins TRBV27 to TRBJ2-3, with unresolved D. The germline CDR1 and CDR2 sequences are MNHEY and SMNVEV (reference sequence). The CDR3 contains 11 residues.

The rearrangement joins TRBV7-2 to TRBJ2-1; TRBD2 matches 10 bases. The germline V gene has CDR1 SGHTA and CDR2 FQGNSA. J was trimmed by 4 bases and V by 6 bases; bases with no gene match: 6. This CDR3 has 15 amino acids. The DNA for the CDR3 is TGTGCCAGCAGGCTAGCGGGAGCGATATACAATGAGCAGTTCTTC. Translation: CASRLAGAIYNEQFF.

The chain is built from TRBV9 and TRBJ2-5, with D unclear. The length of the CDR3 is 12 residues. The ends were cut back, 3 bases at V and 3 bases at J, with 6 bases in the middle. CDR1 is SGDLS, CDR2 YYNGEE, per germline. CDR3 in DNA: TGTGCCAGCAGCGCCCAAGAAGAGACCCAGTACTTC. Its protein is CASSAQEETQYF. Filled out from reference TRBV9 and TRBJ2-5, the complete variable domain reads DSGVTQTPKHLITATGQRVTLRCSPRSGDLSVYWYQQSLDQGLQFLIQYYNGEERAKGNILERFSAQQFPDLHSELNLSSLELGDSALYFCASSAQEETQYFGPGTRLLVL.

The rearrangement joins TRBV6-1 to TRBJ1-2; D is possibly TRBD1 (6 bases). CDR3 length equals 13 residues. V was trimmed by 5 bases and J by 6 bases, leaving 13 bases between them. CDR1 MNHNS and CDR2 SASEGT come from the germline V gene. The DNA for the CDR3 is TGTGCCAGCAGTCCGGGATCAGGGGATGGCTACACCTTC. This encodes CASSPGSGDGYTF.

The chain links TRBV19 to TRBJ2-2, with 7 bases identical to TRBD2. CDR1 and CDR2 from the germline V gene are LNHDA and SQIVND (reference sequence). Trimming took 5 bases from V and 6 from J; bases not matched to a gene: 15. This CDR3 is 17 amino acids long. CDR3 coding DNA: TGTGCCAGTAGTGGAGTGTCCGGACTAGGATACTCCGGGGAGCTGTTTTTT. Its protein product is CASSGVSGLGYSGELFF.

This chain joins TRBV30 and TRBJ1-4; TRBD1 is a possible D gene (5 bases). V was clipped by 2 bases and J by 4 bases, with 8 bases between them. Germline V gives CDR1 GTSNPN, CDR2 SVGIG (reference sequence). The CDR3 has 13 residues. In nucleotides, the CDR3 is TGTGCCTGGAGTTGGCAGGGTAATGAAAAACTGTTTTTT. Residues: CAWSWQGNEKLFF. The complete variable domain, with remaining parts taken from reference TRBV30 and TRBJ1-4, reads SQTIHQWPATLVQPVGSPLSLECTVEGTSNPNLYWYRQAAGRGLQLLFYSVGIGQISSEVPQNLSASRPQDRQFILSSKKLLLSDSGFYLCAWSWQGNEKLFFGSGTQLSVL.

The rearrangement uses TRBV5-1 and TRBJ1-2; 10 bases align to TRBD1. V dropped 0 bases and J dropped 6; count of bases not matched to a gene: 5. CDR3 length: 15 residues. CDR1 and CDR2 (germline): SGHRS, YFSETQ. The CDR3 DNA is TGCGCCAGCAGCTTGGGAGGACAGGGGGTTGATGGCTACACCTTC. Translation gives CASSLGGQGVDGYTF.

The count of this clone is one. CDR3 residues: CASTPASGNEQFF. The CDR3 DNA sequence: TGCGCCAGCACCCCTGCTAGCGGGAATGAGCAGTTCTTC. The chain joins TRBV5-1 to TRBJ2-1, with 8 bases aligning to TRBD2. CDR3 size: 13 residues. Per the germline V gene, CDR1 is SGHRS and CDR2 is YFSETQ. V was clipped by 6 bases and J by 7 bases; unmatched bases: 6.

DNA for the CDR3: TGTGCCAGCAGCCCACAGGGAGGGGCCGGGGAGCTGTTTTTT. Translated, it gives CASSPQGGAGELFF. The chain links TRBV11-1 to TRBJ2-2, with a tentative D call TRBD2 (7 bases). V lost 5 bases to trimming and J lost 6 bases, with 13 bases between them. Germline CDR1 reads SGHAT; CDR2 reads FQDESV (reference sequence). CDR3 length: 14 residues.

This clone was seen just once. V usage is TRBV30 and J usage is TRBJ2-6; D is uncertain. CDR1 is GTSNPN, CDR2 SVGIG, per germline (reference sequence). Deletions cut 0 bases from V and 4 bases from J, with 16 bases between. The CDR3 contains 17 residues. CDR3 region: CAWSVRNVEPGANVLTF. DNA of the CDR3: TGTGCCTGGAGTGTCCGAAATGTAGAGCCCGGGGCCAACGTCCTGACTTTC.

The chain has TRBV15 and TRBJ2-3; 10 bases are shared with TRBD2. The CDR3 consists of 20 residues. With 0 bases clipped from V and 1 base from J, the junction kept 13 bases outside the gene matches. CDR1 and CDR2 from the germline V gene are LNHNV and YYDKDF (reference sequence). In DNA, the CDR3 is TGTGCCACCAGCAGAGATCGGGAGACTAGCGGGCGGGCTGGCACAGATACGCAGTATTTT. Translating it yields CATSRDRETSGRAGTDTQYF.

This rearrangement joins TRBV7-6 to TRBJ2-3; D unresolved. Germline CDR1 is SGHVS and CDR2 is FNYEAQ. The CDR3 sequence is 12 residues long. Trimming took off 5 bases at V and 5 bases at J, with 8 bases between the two ends. CDR3 sequence (DNA): TGTGCCAGCAGCCGGCCCCTAGATACGCAGTATTTT. Translated: CASSRPLDTQYF. The whole variable domain, filled in from reference TRBV7-6 and TRBJ2-3, reads GAGVSQSPRYKVTKRGQDVALRCDPISGHVSLYWYRQALGQGPEFLTYFNYEAQQDKSGLPNDRFSAERPEGSISTLTIQRTEQRDSAMYRCASSRPLDTQYFGPGTRLTVL.

The V gene is TRBV6-6, the J gene TRBJ2-1, with 11 bases that match TRBD2. From germline, CDR1 is MNHNY and CDR2 SVGAGI (reference sequence). This CDR3 region has 16 residues. With 6 bases clipped from V and 5 bases from J, the junction kept 9 bases outside the gene matches. The CDR3 here is CASSPSGGSSNNEQFF. CDR3 in DNA: TGTGCCAGCAGCCCTAGCGGGGGGTCATCAAACAATGAGCAGTTCTTC.

The chain combines TRBV7-9 with TRBJ1-1; possible D gene TRBD1, 6 bases. This CDR3 is built from 15 residues. Germline V lookup: CDR1 SEHNR, CDR2 FQNEAQ (reference sequence). Trimming stripped 5 bases from V and 1 base from J, with 14 bases between. The CDR3 loop reads CASSPAGGANTEAFF. In DNA, the CDR3 is TGTGCCAGCAGCCCAGCCGGGGGGGCGAACACTGAAGCTTTCTTT.

The genes are TRBV2 and TRBJ2-1; 10 bases are shared with TRBD2. With 4 bases clipped from V and 4 bases from J, the junction kept 13 bases outside the gene matches. This CDR3 has 18 amino acids. Germline loops: CDR1 SNHLY, CDR2 FYNNEI. The CDR3 reads CASSAISFLAGEYNEQFF. The CDR3 bases are TGTGCCAGCAGTGCCATCTCTTTCCTAGCGGGGGAGTACAATGAGCAGTTCTTC.

The genes are TRBV7-9 and TRBJ1-4, with 9 bases matching TRBD1. CDR3 length: 19 residues. In germline, CDR1 is SEHNR, CDR2 FQNEAQ (reference sequence). V dropped 4 bases and J dropped 0; count of bases not matched to a gene: 12. This CDR3 is CASSSYRGRTDATNEKLFF. The DNA for the CDR3 is TGTGCCAGCAGCTCTTACAGGGGGCGGACTGACGCAACTAATGAAAAACTGTTTTTT.

This chain links TRBV6-1 with TRBJ2-2; D not resolved. V lost 4 bases and J 7 bases, leaving 4 bases between the germline ends. In germline, CDR1 is MNHNS, CDR2 SASEGT. The CDR3 sequence is 11 residues long. CDR3 protein: CASSGFGELFF. In DNA, the CDR3 is TGTGCCAGCAGTGGTTTCGGGGAGCTGTTTTTT.

This chain uses TRBV14 with TRBJ2-2, with D perhaps given as TRBD1 or TRBD2 (6 bases each). The CDR3 runs to 16 residues. V lost 2 bases and J lost 4, with 14 bases in between. Germline CDR1 is SGHDN and CDR2 is FVKESK. The chain's CDR3 is CASSQKTTGATGELFF. DNA for the CDR3: TGTGCCAGCAGCCAAAAAACAACGGGGGCCACCGGGGAGCTGTTTTTT.

The chain uses TRBV6-5 and TRBJ2-1, with D possibly being TRBD1 or TRBD2 (6 bases each). V was pared by 2 bases and J by 5 bases, with 10 bases between. The CDR3 is made up of 14 amino acids. Germline V gene lookup returns CDR1 MNHEY and CDR2 SVGAGI. CDR3 in DNA: TGTGCCAGCAGTTACGGAGGGGGGCACAATGAGCAGTTCTTC. It specifies CASSYGGGHNEQFF.

The DNA for the CDR3 is TGTGCCAGCAGCCAGGGAAACACGGGACAGGGTATGTGGGATGAGCAGTTCTTC. Translation: CASSQGNTGQGMWDEQFF. This chain joins TRBV4-2 and TRBJ2-1, with TRBD1 matching over 9 bases. Trimming took 3 bases from V and 8 from J; bases not matched to a gene: 17. Looked up from germline, CDR1 is LGHNA and CDR2 is YNFKEQ. The CDR3 loop spans 18 amino acids.

The J gene is TRBJ2-1, the V gene TRBV2; D remains unclear. The CDR3 is 13 amino acids. The V and J ends lost 6 bases and 2 bases respectively, with 8 bases between them. Germline loops: CDR1 SNHLY, CDR2 FYNNEI. The CDR3 region is CASSALTYNEQFF. The CDR3 DNA sequence: TGTGCCAGCAGCGCCTTAACCTACAATGAGCAGTTCTTC. The whole variable domain, remainder taken from reference TRBV2 and TRBJ2-1, is EPEVTQTPSHQVTQMGQEVILRCVPISNHLYFYWYRQILGQKVEFLVSFYNNEISEKSEIFDDQFSVERPDGSNFTLKIRSTKLEDSAMYFCASSALTYNEQFFGPGTRLTVL.

J is TRBJ1-6 and V is TRBV7-9; TRBD1 might be the D (5 bases). Trimming took 2 bases from V and 8 from J, leaving 16 bases between them. Germline V CDR1 and CDR2: SEHNR, FQNEAQ (reference sequence). There are 16 residues in the CDR3. The CDR3: CASSLLEGMIDSPLHF. For the CDR3, the DNA is TGTGCCAGCAGCTTACTTGAGGGGATGATTGATTCACCCCTCCACTTT.

The chain is built from TRBV7-9 and TRBJ2-7; D call uncertain. Trimming cost V 10 bases and J 1 base, with 11 bases left between them. The CDR3 runs to 12 residues. The germline V gene encodes CDR1 SEHNR and CDR2 FQNEAQ (reference sequence). The CDR3 spells CAIRGNSYEQYF. The CDR3 DNA reads as TGTGCCATTAGAGGTAATTCCTACGAGCAGTACTTC.

The rearrangement links TRBV30 to TRBJ1-1, with D perhaps TRBD1 (5 bases). Germline V gives CDR1 GTSNPN, CDR2 SVGIG (reference sequence). CDR3 length: 13 residues. The V end lost 1 base, the J end lost 3 bases, and 9 bases lay between the germline ends. The CDR3 DNA follows: TGTGCCTGGAGTGAAATAGGGGACACTGAAGCTTTCTTT. Translation: CAWSEIGDTEAFF.

The J gene is TRBJ2-2, the V gene TRBV10-3, with D possibly being TRBD2 (6 bases). Germline-derived CDR1 and CDR2 are ENHRY and SYGVKD. Trimming stripped 2 bases from V and 4 bases from J, with 11 bases between. The CDR3 is 15 residues long. CDR3 in amino acids: CAISEIRGITGELFF. In nucleotides, the CDR3 is TGTGCCATCAGTGAGATACGGGGGATCACCGGGGAGCTGTTTTTT.

The CDR3 loop reads CASTRDTVSPLHF. CDR3 bases: TGTGCCAGCACCCGGGACACGGTTTCACCCCTCCACTTT. The J gene is TRBJ1-6, the V gene TRBV27, with a possible D match to TRBD1 (6 bases). The CDR3 spans 13 residues. From germline, CDR1 is MNHEY and CDR2 SMNVEV (reference sequence). Trimming took 7 bases from V and 9 from J, leaving 13 bases between them.

The chain joins TRBV28 to TRBJ2-5; D might be TRBD1 (6 bases). The V gene's germline CDR1 is MDHEN and CDR2 SYDVKM. The CDR3 spans 14 residues. Trimming shortened V by 5 bases and J by 1 base, and 11 bases separated the two germline ends. In DNA, the CDR3 is TGTGCCAGCAGTACACAGGGATCCCAAGAGACCCAGTACTTC. This encodes CASSTQGSQETQYF.

CDR3 in DNA: TGTGCCAGCAGCTCCCAAAGGGGTCCCGGGGAGCTGTTTTTT. This gives the protein CASSSQRGPGELFF. V gene TRBV13 combines with J gene TRBJ2-2, with a possible D match to TRBD1 (5 bases). This CDR3 is 14 amino acids long. Per the germline V gene, CDR1 is PRHDT and CDR2 is FYEKMQ (reference sequence). The V and J ends lost 4 bases and 6 bases respectively, with 12 bases between them.

The gene calls are TRBV6-5 and TRBJ1-1, with D perhaps matching TRBD1 (6 bases). CDR1 is MNHEY, CDR2 SVGAGI, per germline. The CDR3 runs 16 residues. Deletions cut 0 bases from V and 0 bases from J, with 11 bases between. In DNA form, the CDR3 reads TGTGCCAGCAGTTACTCGTGGGGGGCTCTGAACACTGAAGCTTTCTTT. Its protein is CASSYSWGALNTEAFF.

The chain couples TRBV6-5 to TRBJ1-2; 8 bases are shared with TRBD1. The V segment lost 5 bases and the J segment 4 bases; nucleotides outside the gene matches: 6. CDR3 length: 14 residues. Germline lookup yields CDR1 MNHEY and CDR2 SVGAGI. The CDR3 nucleotides read TGTGCCAGCAGTGAACCGGGACAGGCCTATGGCTACACCTTC. As protein: CASSEPGQAYGYTF.